The 17 T cell receptor beta chains below all came from one sample that was sequenced in a study of shared clonotypes between healthy human individuals. The repertoire was sequenced with immunoSEQ multiplex PCR; TCRdb's copy has only in-frame clones and lacks some. Of roughly 2.1 million clones detected, under 95% appear once; the ten largest clones hold 1.7%. Naive CD8 cells, CD45RO-negative and positively selected for CCR7, excluded terminally differentiated effector memory CD45RA+ cells. Sequenced: naive CD8+ T cells from PBMCs. Source of these receptors: a young man in good health. Some clones in this sample may be carry-over from other donors' samples.

The chain combines TRBV27 with TRBJ2-2; tentatively, D is TRBD1 (6 bases). The ends were cut back, 6 bases at V and 0 bases at J, with 17 bases in the middle. In germline, CDR1 is MNHEY, CDR2 SMNVEV (reference sequence). The CDR3 is 17 residues long. The CDR3 spells CASSYRDNGPNTGELFF. CDR3 DNA: TGTGCCAGCAGCTACCGGGACAACGGCCCGAACACCGGGGAGCTGTTTTTT.

The chain joins TRBV7-2 to TRBJ2-1; D is undetermined. V was trimmed by 1 base and J by 9 bases, leaving 7 bases between them. The CDR3 spans 12 residues. Germline V gene sequence: CDR1 SGHTA, CDR2 FQGNSA. CDR3 DNA sequence: TGTGCCAGCAGCTTAGTTGTCTCTGAGCAGTTCTTC. This gives the protein CASSLVVSEQFF.

The chain uses TRBV4-1 and TRBJ1-2, with 7 bases that match TRBD1. CDR3 size: 14 residues. Germline V gene lookup returns CDR1 MGHRA and CDR2 YSYEKL. After removal of 3 bases from V and 6 bases from J, the junction contained 7 bases not matched to a gene. This CDR3 is CASSQSPGGDGYTF. CDR3 nucleotides: TGCGCCAGCAGCCAGTCTCCAGGGGGGGATGGCTACACCTTC.

CDR3 residues: CASSPGSFEQYF. The CDR3 DNA follows: TGTGCCAGCTCACCGGGGTCTTTCGAGCAGTACTTC. The chain carries TRBV18 and TRBJ2-7; D is uncertain. The germline CDR1 and CDR2 sequences are KGHSH and LQKENI. CDR3 length: 12 residues. Trimming left V 3 bases short and J 6 bases short, with 9 bases between.

This chain uses TRBV27 with TRBJ2-2, with D hard to call. The CDR3 sequence is 13 residues long. The germline V and J ends were trimmed by 5 bases and 6 bases, with 10 bases remaining between them. Germline CDR1 MNHEY, CDR2 SMNVEV (reference sequence). CDR3 amino acids: CASSPVLAGELFF. CDR3 sequence (DNA): TGTGCCAGCAGTCCCGTCTTGGCCGGGGAGCTGTTTTTT.

This chain uses TRBV9 with TRBJ2-7; no firm D call. CDR1 is SGDLS, CDR2 YYNGEE, per germline. The CDR3 loop spans 15 amino acids. Trimming removed 0 bases at V and 0 bases at J, with 10 bases between. The CDR3 is CASSVGWSASYEQYF. The CDR3, as DNA: TGTGCCAGCAGCGTAGGCTGGTCCGCCTCCTACGAGCAGTACTTC.

The gene calls are TRBV7-9 and TRBJ2-3; 7 bases match TRBD2. V gave up 1 base and J gave up 2 bases; unmatched junction bases: 3. Germline V gene sequence: CDR1 SEHNR, CDR2 FQNEAQ (reference sequence). The CDR3 has 15 residues. CDR3 loop: CASSLVAGPTDTQYF. In nucleotides, the CDR3 is TGTGCCAGCAGCTTAGTAGCGGGCCCCACAGATACGCAGTATTTT.

The chain joins TRBV7-2 to TRBJ2-3; 8 bases are shared with TRBD2. V shed 2 bases, J shed 4 bases, and the junction held 17 bases outside the gene matches. The CDR3 covers 19 residues. Germline lookup yields CDR1 SGHTA and CDR2 FQGNSA. Here the CDR3 reads CASSLLPALAEGLSDTQYF. For the CDR3, the DNA is TGTGCCAGCAGCTTACTGCCGGCACTAGCGGAGGGTTTGTCAGATACGCAGTATTTT.

The chain carries TRBV19 and TRBJ2-4; TRBD2 matches at 8 bases. The CDR3 loop spans 16 amino acids. Per the germline V gene, CDR1 is LNHDA and CDR2 is SQIVND (reference sequence). Trimming removed 6 bases from V and 11 bases from J; junction bases left unmatched: 18. Here the CDR3 DNA reads TGTGCCAGTAGGCCGTCAGCGGGAGAATTCGTATGGGTTCAGTACTTC. It specifies CASRPSAGEFVWVQYF.

J is TRBJ2-7 and V is TRBV19; tentatively, D is TRBD2 (5 bases). Germline V gene data show CDR1 as LNHDA and CDR2 as SQIVND (reference sequence). CDR3 length equals 15 residues. Trimming removed 5 bases at V and 3 bases at J, with 17 bases between. CDR3 amino acids: CASSELLAGIYEQYF. The CDR3, as DNA: TGTGCCAGTAGTGAACTCCTAGCCGGGATCTACGAGCAGTACTTC.

CDR3 sequence reads: CASSLSEEDTQYF. CDR3 bases: TGTGCCAGCAGTTTATCTGAGGAGGATACGCAGTATTTT. This rearrangement joins TRBV28 to TRBJ2-3, with no clear D. CDR1 and CDR2 from the germline V gene are MDHEN and SYDVKM. Trimming cost V 1 base and J 6 bases, with 8 bases left between them. CDR3 size: 13 residues.

The chain carries TRBV29-1 and TRBJ2-1; weak D call: TRBD2 (6 bases). Trimming pared 0 bases from V and 10 bases from J, leaving 19 bases between. The CDR3 length is 15 residues. Germline loops: CDR1 SQVTM, CDR2 ANQGSEA. The CDR3 DNA reads TGCAGCGTTGAAGATTGGAGGGCCGTCGGGGTCGAGCAGTTCTTC. It encodes CSVEDWRAVGVEQFF.

This clone appeared once. The chain employs TRBV19 and TRBJ2-7, with TRBD1 identical over 9 bases. The length of the CDR3 is 15 residues. The V and J ends lost 5 bases and 2 bases, in that order; junction bases with no gene match: 7. The germline V gene encodes CDR1 LNHDA and CDR2 SQIVND (reference sequence). The CDR3 nucleotides read TGTGCCAGTAGTTCCGGACAGGGGCCCACCTACGAGCAGTACTTC. Encoded protein: CASSSGQGPTYEQYF.

V usage is TRBV11-2 and J usage is TRBJ2-3; D uncertain. The V gene lost 5 bases and the J gene lost 6 bases, with 30 bases spanning the gap. The CDR3 loop spans 19 amino acids. Per the germline V gene, CDR1 is SGHAT and CDR2 is FQNNGV. This chain's CDR3 is CASSHRTPRSFVVPDTQYF. For the CDR3, the DNA is TGTGCCAGCAGCCATCGAACTCCTCGGAGCTTCGTCGTCCCGGATACGCAGTATTTT.

V usage is TRBV11-1 and J usage is TRBJ2-7; TRBD1 aligns across 10 bases. V dropped 4 bases and J dropped 4; count of bases not matched to a gene: 10. This CDR3 is built from 16 residues. The germline gives CDR1 SGHAT, CDR2 FQDESV (reference sequence). The CDR3 bases are TGTGCCAGCAGCTCTATGGGACAGGGGAGCAAGTACGAGCAGTACTTC. It encodes CASSSMGQGSKYEQYF.

The V call is TRBV5-4, the J call TRBJ2-3, with D maybe TRBD2 (6 bases). CDR1 is SGHNT and CDR2 is YYREEE in the germline V gene (reference sequence). This CDR3 has 15 residues. Trimming shortened V by 9 bases and J by 5 bases, and 22 bases separated the two germline ends. The CDR3 DNA reads TGTGCCATTCAACAATGGGCGGGAACTGGAGATACGCAGTATTTT. Translation: CAIQQWAGTGDTQYF.

The V and J genes are TRBV19 and TRBJ1-1; D might be TRBD1 (5 bases). The CDR3 consists of 14 residues. Per the germline V gene, CDR1 is LNHDA and CDR2 is SQIVND (reference sequence). Trimming stripped 5 bases from V and 6 bases from J, with 16 bases between. The DNA for the CDR3 is TGTGCCAGTAGTGCCGGTTGGGGGATGGCTGAAGCTTTCTTT. Amino acid sequence: CASSAGWGMAEAFF.